Listed below are T cell receptor beta chains from one sample, sequenced in a study of blood T cells in healthy people across ages. Using its own MiXCR run on the 5' RACE reads, TCRdb lists one record per CDR3 protein. The data hold about 900,000 distinct CDR3 sequences, with about 48% observed a single time. The source material was blood. Receptors were obtained from a man in his thirties or forties in good health. Each CDR3 is given with its conserved first and last residue. A D gene is named only where the DNA matches it firmly. Clone size is shown for a subset of rows, as once, few, many or a class of expanded clone.

D gene	V gene	clone size	CDR3 length	J gene	CDR3 DNA	CDR3 protein
TRBD2	TRBV4-2	many	16	TRBJ2-3	TGTGCCAGCAGCCAAGATAGTGGCGGGGGGCCAGATACGCAGTATTTT	CASSQDSGGGPDTQYF
TRBD1	TRBV6-6	-	15	TRBJ1-2	TGTGCCAGCAGTCCATCCGGGACAGTTGCTTATGGCTACACCTTC	CASSPSGTVAYGYTF
-	TRBV15	-	15	TRBJ1-2	TGTGCCACCAGCAGAGATTCAGGAGGGAATGATGGCTACACCTTC	CATSRDSGGNDGYTF
TRBD2	TRBV7-2	-	16	TRBJ2-3	TGTGCCAGCAGCTTAACTAGCGGGGGCCCTTTAGATACGCAGTATTTT	CASSLTSGGPLDTQYF
-	TRBV9	-	15	TRBJ1-4	TGTGCCAGCAGCCACTTGGGGGGGTCTAATGAAAAACTGTTTTTT	CASSHLGGSNEKLFF
TRBD1	TRBV7-2	-	16	TRBJ1-3	TGTGCCAGCAGCGCCGGACAGGGGGTGGGCGGAAACACCATATATTTT	CASSAGQGVGGNTIYF
-	TRBV20-1	-	15	TRBJ1-5	TGCAGTGCTACCCGGACAGCTTATAGCAATCAGCCCCAGCATTTT	CSATRTAYSNQPQHF
TRBD1	TRBV29-1	-	14	TRBJ2-1	TGCAGCGTTGAAGTCCGGGACAGGGGGGGTGAGCAGTTCTTC	CSVEVRDRGGEQFF
-	TRBV7-9	-	17	TRBJ2-3	TGTGCCAGCAGCTTAGCGTCCGGGGGCCTTGCGGGAGATACGCAGTATTTT	CASSLASGGLAGDTQYF
-	TRBV7-2	-	15	TRBJ2-1	TGCGCCAGCAGCCTTAGCCTTAGCTCCTACAATGAGCAGTTCTTC	CASSLSLSSYNEQFF
TRBD1	TRBV4-1	-	13	TRBJ1-6	TGCGCCAGCAAGAGGACAGGGTTCTCACCCCTCCACTTT	CASKRTGFSPLHF
-	TRBV4-1	-	15	TRBJ2-3	TGCGCCAGCAGCCAAGTACAGGCTAGCACAGATACGCAGTATTTT	CASSQVQASTDTQYF
-	TRBV7-3	-	14	TRBJ1-1	TGTGCCAGCAGCTTAACGGCAGGGAACACTGAAGCTTTCTTT	CASSLTAGNTEAFF
TRBD1	TRBV12-5	few	17	TRBJ2-3	TGTGCTAGTGGTTTGGATCTCCGGACAGGGAGCACAGATACGCAGTATTTT	CASGLDLRTGSTDTQYF
TRBD2	TRBV5-1	-	17	TRBJ2-3	TGCGCCAGCAGAAAGGGACTAGCGGGGGGCCGCACAGATACGCAGTATTTT	CASRKGLAGGRTDTQYF
TRBD1	TRBV4-3	few	15	TRBJ2-7	TGCGCCAGCAGCCAAGATGTCAGGGGGCAATACGAGCAGTACTTC	CASSQDVRGQYEQYF
TRBD2	TRBV20-1	-	15	TRBJ2-1	TGCAGTGCTAGATACGGGACTAGCGGCTACAATGAGCAGTTCTTC	CSARYGTSGYNEQFF
-	TRBV25-1	-	13	TRBJ2-7	TGTGCCAGCAAGGGACTGGGTCCTGACGAGCAGTACTTC	CASKGLGPDEQYF
-	TRBV28	-	13	TRBJ1-2	TGTGCCAGCAGTCAAGCTGCAAGGGGAGGCTACACCTTC	CASSQAARGGYTF